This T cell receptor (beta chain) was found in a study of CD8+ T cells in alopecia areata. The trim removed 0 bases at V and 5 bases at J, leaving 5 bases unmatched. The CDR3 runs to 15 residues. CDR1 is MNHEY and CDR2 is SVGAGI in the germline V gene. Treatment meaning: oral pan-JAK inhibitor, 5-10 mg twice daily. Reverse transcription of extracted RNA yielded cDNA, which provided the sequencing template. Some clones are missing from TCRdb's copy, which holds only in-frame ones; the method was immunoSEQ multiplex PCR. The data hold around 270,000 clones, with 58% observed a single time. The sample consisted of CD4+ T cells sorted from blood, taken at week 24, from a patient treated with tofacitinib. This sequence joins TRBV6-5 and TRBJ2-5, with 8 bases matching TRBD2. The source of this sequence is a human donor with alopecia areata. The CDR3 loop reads CASSYSRLAGETQYF. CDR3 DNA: TGTGCCAGCAGTTACTCGAGGCTAGCGGGCGAGACCCAGTACTTC.